This T cell receptor (beta chain) was found in a study of shared clonotypes between healthy human individuals. Assay: immunoSEQ multiplex PCR; the TCRdb copy retains only in-frame clones and omits some. The sample comprises approximately 2,200,000 clones, just over 90% of which are singletons, and 1.7% rests with the top ten. Terminally differentiated effector memory CD45RA+ cells were excluded from the naive CD8 cells, which were CD45RO-negative and positively selected for CCR7. Among the donors, all were Caucasian adults who lived in Nashville, Tennessee. V lost 1 base, J lost 1 base, and 5 bases lay in between. The CDR3 is 13 amino acids. The germline gives CDR1 MGHRA, CDR2 YSYEKL. Turning to this clone: What it binds is unknown. Other DNA sequences in this specimen translate into the identical CDR3.

General study results and limits: Among the subsets, naive ones generally showed larger estimated richness than memory ones. Rarefaction showed that sequencing of sorted subsets was incomplete (despite large depth). Generation probabilities were higher for clonotypes shared across all four sorted-subset donors than for unshared ones.

The clonotype originates from a man aged 18-30 years in good health. Some clones in this sample may be carry-over from other donors' samples. The rearrangement uses TRBV4-1 and TRBJ2-7; no clear D. The sample consisted of naive CD8+ T cells from PBMCs. CDR3 sequence reads: CASSQVVSYEQYF. The CDR3 bases are TGCGCCAGCAGCCAAGTTGTTTCCTACGAGCAGTACTTC.